One sample yielded the 3 T cell receptor beta chains listed below, sequenced in a study of graft-versus-host responses after intestinal transplantation. Clones were read by immunoSEQ multiplex PCR, and TCRdb kept only the in-frame ones, dropping some. The top ten hold 6% of the sample, which has tens of thousands of clones, 85% to 95% seen once. No antigen is known for these receptors. The source was unstimulated CD8+ T cells sorted from spleen or lymph node cells, collected before intestinal transplant. The origin of the receptors is a human donor who received an intestinal transplant.

The chain couples TRBV27 to TRBJ1-3; D gene unclear. V lost 6 bases, J lost 4 bases, and 10 bases lay in between. Looked up from germline, CDR1 is MNHEY and CDR2 is SMNVEV (reference sequence). This CDR3 region has 13 residues. The CDR3 DNA reads TGTGCCAGCAGAGTTTTAGGAGGAAACACCATATATTTT. Its translation: CASRVLGGNTIYF.

The chain combines TRBV7-6 with TRBJ2-2; tentative D call: TRBD2 (5 bases). The CDR3 is 17 residues long. Germline CDR1 reads SGHVS; CDR2 reads FNYEAQ. The V and J ends lost 5 bases and 6 bases respectively, with 22 bases between them. The CDR3 sequence is CASSKWVVGASPGELFF. CDR3 bases: TGTGCCAGCAGCAAGTGGGTTGTGGGAGCGTCTCCCGGGGAGCTGTTTTTT.

The V and J genes are TRBV4-2 and TRBJ2-7; TRBD1 is a possible D gene (6 bases). The V end lost 2 bases, the J end lost 2 bases, and 13 bases lay between the germline ends. The germline CDR1 and CDR2 sequences are LGHNA and YNFKEQ. The CDR3 has 15 residues. This CDR3 is CASSQLRDNPYEQYF. The CDR3 DNA reads TGTGCCAGCAGCCAACTCCGGGACAATCCCTACGAGCAGTACTTC.